The sequence of this T cell receptor beta chain was determined in a study of blood T cell repertoires in COVID-19. In the study overall: COVID-19 samples collected from the United States, Italy and Spain covered acute and convalescent phases. In each case, the material was cDNA or gDNA derived from T cells, B-cell-depleted T cells, or PBMCs.

V lost 0 bases to trimming and J lost 4 bases, with 6 bases between them. This CDR3 has 13 residues. Per the germline V gene, CDR1 is SEHNR and CDR2 is FQNEAQ (reference sequence). Original analysis: It was from reference gene primer amplification that nucleated cell counts were estimated. Sequenced by immunoSEQ multiplex PCR; TCRdb stores in-frame clones only, minus some. V and J calls and clone size are as listed in that table; D and trimming were resolved from the DNA. This table has under 85,000 clones, around 74% appearing once. Sequencing was done on a sample of peripheral blood. The TCR comes from a human donor in a cohort sampled during active COVID-19. V gene TRBV7-9 combines with J gene TRBJ1-1, with D possibly TRBD1 on 6 matching bases. CDR3 amino acids: CASSLARGTEAFF. The CDR3 bases are TGTGCCAGCAGCTTAGCCAGGGGCACTGAAGCTTTCTTT.